One and the same sample provided the 2 T cell receptor beta chains below, sequenced in a study of cytomegalovirus exposure and HLA in healthy donors. This PCR relied on a set of 60 Vbeta primers and 13 Jbeta primers. Profiled with immunoSEQ multiplex PCR; TCRdb holds only in-frame clones, not every one. The sample carries 200,000 to 300,000 clones, 82% recorded once. Material: PBMCs. The source of these receptors is a woman between 40 and 55 years old in good health and CMV-seropositive.

Details on this clone: A read error may produce the germline difference seen at one junction end. V usage is TRBV28 and J usage is TRBJ2-1; tentatively, D is TRBD2 (5 bases). The CDR3 is 12 amino acids. Germline values: CDR1 MDHEN, CDR2 SYDVKM. The CDR3 is CASSLLAYEQLF. CDR3 DNA sequence: TGTGCCAGCAGTTTATTAGCGTATGAGCAGCTCTTC.

The rearrangement uses TRBV5-1 and TRBJ2-3, with D uncertain. Trimming took off 0 bases at V and 3 bases at J, with 2 bases between the two ends. The germline CDR1 and CDR2 sequences are SGHRS and YFSETQ. This CDR3 comprises 12 residues. In DNA form, the CDR3 reads TGCGCCAGCAGCTTGGCGACAGATACGCAGTATTTT. This codes for CASSLATDTQYF.